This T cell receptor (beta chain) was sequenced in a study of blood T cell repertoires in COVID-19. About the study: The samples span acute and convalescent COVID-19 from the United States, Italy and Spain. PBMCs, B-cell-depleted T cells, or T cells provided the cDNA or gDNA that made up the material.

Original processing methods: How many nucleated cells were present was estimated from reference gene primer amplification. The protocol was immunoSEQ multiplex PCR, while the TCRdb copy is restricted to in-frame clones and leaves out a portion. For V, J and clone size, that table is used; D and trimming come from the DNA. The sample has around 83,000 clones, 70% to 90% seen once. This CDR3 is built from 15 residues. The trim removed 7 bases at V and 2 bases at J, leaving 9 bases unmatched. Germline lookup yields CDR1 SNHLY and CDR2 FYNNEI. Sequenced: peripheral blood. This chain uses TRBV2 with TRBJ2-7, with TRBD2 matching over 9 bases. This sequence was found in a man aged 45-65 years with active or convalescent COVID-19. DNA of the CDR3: TGTGCCAGCAAGCTTCTAGCGGGAACAACCTACGAGCAGTACTTC. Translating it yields CASKLLAGTTYEQYF.